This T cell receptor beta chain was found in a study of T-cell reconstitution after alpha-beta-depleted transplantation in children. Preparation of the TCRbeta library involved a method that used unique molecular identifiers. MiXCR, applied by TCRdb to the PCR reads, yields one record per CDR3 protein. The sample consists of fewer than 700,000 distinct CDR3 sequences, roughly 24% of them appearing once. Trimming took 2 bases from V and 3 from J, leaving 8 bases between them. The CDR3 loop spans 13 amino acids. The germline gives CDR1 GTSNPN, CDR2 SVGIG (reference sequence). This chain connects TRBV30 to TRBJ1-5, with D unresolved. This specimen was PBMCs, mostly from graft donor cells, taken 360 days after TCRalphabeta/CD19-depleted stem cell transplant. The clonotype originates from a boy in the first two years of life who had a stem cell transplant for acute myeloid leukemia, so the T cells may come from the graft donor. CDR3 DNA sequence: TGTGCCTGGAGTAGAGGGCACAATCAGCCCCAGCATTTT. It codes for CAWSRGHNQPQHF.